This T cell receptor beta chain was captured in a study of OX40 agonist ivuxolimab in advanced cancers. General notes on the study: Ivuxolimab was an agonistic, fully human IgG2 monoclonal antibody directed against OX40 (CD134), a costimulatory receptor. The monotherapy dose-escalation portion (N of about 57 patients) of the phase I ivuxolimab trial is reported in the paper. Peripheral TCRbeta sequencing was intended to test whether TCR sequence diversity was altered and clonal T-cell expansion was caused by ivuxolimab. Patients were allowed to have had prior anti-PD-1, anti-PD-L1 or anti-CTLA-4 therapy, and approximately 41% of the dose-escalation patients had previously received checkpoint inhibitors. Of the approximately 54 patients in dose escalation, around 19 had hepatocellular carcinoma, some 15 had melanoma, 9 had renal cell carcinoma and 9 had head and neck cancer. Intravenous ivuxolimab was administered to patients every 2 weeks at six dose levels: 0.01, 0.1, 0.3, 1.5, 3 and 10 mg/kg. A male proportion of approximately 83% and a mean age of approximately 55 years, ranging from 23 to 79, were recorded for the dose-escalation cohort. Partial responses occurred in three dose-escalation patients, of whom one had hepatocellular carcinoma and two had cutaneous melanoma.

With respect to this clone: This clone's antigen is unknown. No much larger clone exists at a distance of one base, and base qualities are not known.

The full study reports these points: The antigen specificity of the peripheral T cells that underwent clonal expansion was not determined. At doses of 0.1 to 3.0 mg/kg, clonal expansion of both CD4+ and CD8+ T cells in blood was seen between baseline and week 6. Low levels of normalized T-cell clonal expansion were also shown by some nonresponding patients. In the 0.1-3.0 mg/kg groups, partial responders had among the lowest normalized peripheral clonal expansion, particularly in CD8+ T cells. After ivuxolimab, more expanded clones were found on average in CD8+ T cells than in CD4+ T cells.

Patients with a history of autoimmune disease or receiving systemic immunosuppression were excluded from the trial. In every dose cohort, peripheral blood was drawn for TCR sequencing at baseline, cycle 4 day 1, and cycle 7 day 1. The samples were drawn from a first-in-human, open-label, multicenter phase I dose-escalation trial of ivuxolimab. The trial enrolled adults with locally advanced or metastatic head and neck squamous cell, hepatocellular, melanoma or renal cell carcinoma. Before TCR sequencing, CD4+ T cells and CD8+ T cells were sorted from peripheral blood as separate populations. Based on the germline V gene, the CDR1 and CDR2 sequences are SNHLY and FYNNEI. Measured from the cysteine to the phenylalanine, the CDR3 is 15 residues long. Just the 45-base CDR3 DNA is kept, in frame starting at base 1. V lost 4 bases and J lost 7 bases; the stretch between them is 14 bases long. To sequence the TCRbeta CDR3 region, genomic DNA was isolated from the sorted cells. The immunoSEQ Assay was used to sequence the TCRbeta CDR3 regions. What TCRdb holds here is the immuneACCESS table cut down to in-frame rearrangements. Part of the clones is not present; checked against another copy, under half of the missing clones reflect an unresolved V gene, and the others are unexplained. For this sample there are about 70,000 clones; roughly 89% appear just once. The top ten constitute 2.8% of the sample.

This specimen was CD4+ or CD8+ T cells sorted from blood, taken in a trial of the OX40 agonist ivuxolimab. This TCR came from an adult with an advanced solid tumor such as melanoma, head and neck, liver or kidney cancer. This chain joins TRBV2 to TRBJ1-6; no D gene is confidently identified. The CDR3 here reads CASSATENGNSPLHF. At the DNA level, the sequence is TGTGCCAGCAGTGCTACGGAAAATGGCAATTCACCCCTCCACTTT.